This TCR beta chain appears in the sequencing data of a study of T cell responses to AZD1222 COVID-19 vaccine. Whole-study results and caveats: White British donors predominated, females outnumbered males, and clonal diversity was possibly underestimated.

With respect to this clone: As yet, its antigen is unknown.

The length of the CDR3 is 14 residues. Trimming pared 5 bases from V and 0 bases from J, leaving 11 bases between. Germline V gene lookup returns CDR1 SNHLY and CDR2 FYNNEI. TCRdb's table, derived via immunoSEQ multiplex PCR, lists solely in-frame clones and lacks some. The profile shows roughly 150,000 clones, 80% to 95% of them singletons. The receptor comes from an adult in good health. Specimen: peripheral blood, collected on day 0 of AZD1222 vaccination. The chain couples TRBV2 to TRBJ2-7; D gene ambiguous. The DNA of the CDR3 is TGTGCCAGCAGTAGCGCGAGTAGCTCCTACGAGCAGTACTTC. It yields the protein CASSSASSSYEQYF.